This TCR beta chain was found in a study of cytomegalovirus exposure and HLA in healthy donors. Points from the study as a whole: Despite most TCR sequences being rare, some public TCRs occurred in many donors.

Comment on this clone: No antigen is known for it.

PCR primers comprised 60 Vbeta and 13 Jbeta primers. Authors' analysis steps: In a later analysis, 70 million to 80 million unique TCR beta chains included roughly 11 million shared by two or more donors. TCRdb's copy holds only in-frame clones and misses some; the assay was immunoSEQ multiplex PCR. The DNA gave D and trimming, while V, J and clone size come from that table. The data contain 85,000 to 100,000 clones, over 70% of them singletons. Sample: PBMCs. The receptor comes from a man in his fifties in good health and CMV-seropositive.

The CDR3 coding sequence is TGTGCCAGCTCACCCCAATACGAGCAGTACTTC. It yields the protein CASSPQYEQYF. This sequence joins TRBV18 and TRBJ2-7; no definite D call. Germline V gene lookup returns CDR1 KGHSH and CDR2 LQKENI. CDR3 length: 11 residues. Trimming cost V 3 bases and J 4 bases, with 4 bases left between them.